Listed below are T cell receptor beta chains from one sample, sequenced in a study of cytomegalovirus exposure and HLA in healthy donors. Profiled with immunoSEQ multiplex PCR; TCRdb holds only in-frame clones, not every one. The sample holds under 200,000 clones, 75% to 85% seen once. Input material: PBMCs. The receptors derive from a man aged 45-60 years in good health and CMV-seropositive. Each CDR3 is given with its conserved first and last residue. Fields, in order: J gene, D gene, V gene, clone size, CDR3 DNA, CDR3 protein. A D gene is named only where the DNA matches it firmly. Size values are once, few and many counts, or a class for expanded clones, and some rows have none.

>TRBJ1-1|TRBD1|TRBV5-1|.
TGCGCCAGCAGCTTTGGGACAGTGAACCGAGGGACTGAAGCTTTCTTT
CASSFGTVNRGTEAFF
>TRBJ1-2|TRBD1|TRBV5-1|.
TGCGCCAGCATCGCCTCGACAGGGCATAATGGAGGCTACACCTTC
CASIASTGHNGGYTF
>TRBJ2-1|TRBD2|TRBV28|.
TGTGCCAGCAGTCTCGAATGGACTAGCGGCTACAATGAGCAGTTCTTC
CASSLEWTSGYNEQFF
>TRBJ1-1|.|TRBV5-4|.
TGTGCCAGCAGCAACCTTATGAGGTACACTGAAGCTTTCTTT
CASSNLMRYTEAFF
>TRBJ2-3|.|TRBV30|.
TGTGCCTGGAGCCTATCTAGCACAGATACGCAGTATTTT
CAWSLSSTDTQYF
>TRBJ2-4|.|TRBV6-5|.
TGTGCCAGCAGTTACTCCCAGTCCCGGGATTTCGGCCAGTACTTC
CASSYSQSRDFGQYF
>TRBJ1-1|.|TRBV29-1|.
TGCAGCGTTGATGAGGCGGCGAACACTGAAGCTTTCTTT
CSVDEAANTEAFF
>TRBJ2-2|TRBD1|TRBV5-1|once
TGCGCCAGCAGCTCGCCAAACAGGGGGGACACCGGGGAGCTGTTTTTT
CASSSPNRGDTGELFF
>TRBJ2-3|.|TRBV5-4|.
TGTGCCAGCAGCTTGGATATCGGCGGCCCCTTATTCACAGATACGCAGTATTTT
CASSLDIGGPLFTDTQYF
>TRBJ1-1|.|TRBV10-3|.
TGTGCCATCAAAACGGGACAAGAGAACACTGAAGCTTTCTTT
CAIKTGQENTEAFF
>TRBJ2-6|TRBD2|TRBV27|.
TGTGCCAGCAGTCCCCTCGGGACTACCGACTCTGGGGCCAACGTCCTGACTTTC
CASSPLGTTDSGANVLTF
>TRBJ2-7|.|TRBV6-6|.
TGTGCCAGCAGTTACTCACTCAGGGCCAACCACGAGCAGTACTTC
CASSYSLRANHEQYF
>TRBJ2-7|.|TRBV5-8|.
TGTGCCAGCAGCCAAAACCTAGGGACTGCCGCGGACTACGAGCAGTACTTC
CASSQNLGTAADYEQYF
>TRBJ1-2|.|TRBV6-1|few
TGTGCCAGAGGGGATGGCTACACCTTC
CARGDGYTF
>TRBJ1-5|TRBD1|TRBV7-8|.
TGTGCCAGCAGCTTAGGACAGGGAAGCAATCAGCCCCAGCATTTT
CASSLGQGSNQPQHF
>TRBJ1-2|TRBD1|TRBV6-5|.
TGTGCCAGCAGTTTAGACCCGGGACAGACTAATGGCTACACCTTC
CASSLDPGQTNGYTF
>TRBJ1-5|.|TRBV5-6|few
TGTGCCAGCAGCTTGAGGACTCCTCGGAATCAGCCCCAGCATTTT
CASSLRTPRNQPQHF
>TRBJ2-2|TRBD2|TRBV5-1|.
TGCGCCAGCAGCTGGGGACTAGCCAGCGGGGAGCTGTTTTTT
CASSWGLASGELFF
>TRBJ1-5|.|TRBV7-8|few
TGTGCCAGCAGCTTAAGGCCGGCGACATATAGCAATCAGCCCCAGCATTTT
CASSLRPATYSNQPQHF
>TRBJ2-7|TRBD2|TRBV30|.
TGTGCCTGGGCCAGCGGGGGGTTACCCTACGAGCAGTACTTC
CAWASGGLPYEQYF
>TRBJ1-4|.|TRBV6-1|few
TGTGCCAGCAGTGGAATAGGGGCAACTAATGAAAAACTGTTTTTT
CASSGIGATNEKLFF
>TRBJ2-3|TRBD1|TRBV6-4|.
TGTGCCAGCAAAAGGACAGGGGGAGCGGGAGATACGCAGTATTTT
CASKRTGGAGDTQYF
>TRBJ2-7|TRBD1|TRBV5-4|.
TGTGCCAGCAGCTCGGGGACAGGGGCAAACTACGAGCAGTACTTC
CASSSGTGANYEQYF
>TRBJ2-5|.|TRBV9|.
TGTGCCAGCAGCGGAGGGCCTTCGGGAGAGACCCAGTACTTC
CASSGGPSGETQYF
>TRBJ2-7|.|TRBV7-9|few
TGTGCCAGCAGCTTAATGGGGGACCGGGGGGAGCAGTACTTC
CASSLMGDRGEQYF
>TRBJ1-1|TRBD1|TRBV7-2|.
TGTGCCAGCAGCTTAGGAAGACAGGGGTTGAACACTGAAGCTTTCTTT
CASSLGRQGLNTEAFF
>TRBJ1-1|TRBD1|TRBV7-9|.
TGTTCCAGCAGCTCTACCCAGACAGGGTGGAGCACTGAAGCTTTCTTT
CSSSSTQTGWSTEAFF
>TRBJ1-4|.|TRBV9|.
TGTGCCAGCAGCGCGGGAGGGCTCGGCGAAAAACTGTTTTTT
CASSAGGLGEKLFF
>TRBJ2-5|TRBD1|TRBV2|.
TGTGCCAGCAGTCTACAGGGGGGTTTGGAGACCCAGTACTTC
CASSLQGGLETQYF
>TRBJ2-7|.|TRBV4-1|.
TGCGCCAGCAGCCAAGGAAGGGGCCAGTACTTC
CASSQGRGQYF
>TRBJ1-1|TRBD1|TRBV4-2|.
TGTGCCAGCAGCCGAGACAGGGGGCGAGCTTTCTTT
CASSRDRGRAFF
>TRBJ2-5|.|TRBV19|.
TGTGCCAGTAGTATTAGCCTCGTCCAAGAGACCCAGTACTTC
CASSISLVQETQYF
>TRBJ1-3|.|TRBV27|.
TGTGCCAGCAGAGATACGAGCTCTGGAAACACCATATATTTT
CASRDTSSGNTIYF
>TRBJ1-4|TRBD1|TRBV9|.
TGTGCCAGCAGCCAGAGACAGGGAGGAGAAAGTGAAAAACTGTTTTTT
CASSQRQGGESEKLFF
>TRBJ2-7|.|TRBV7-9|.
TGTGCCAGCAGCTACAACTACGAGCAGTACTTC
CASSYNYEQYF
>TRBJ2-4|.|TRBV6-5|.
TGTGCCAGCAGGTACTCAAAGAGCCTAGCCAAAAACAGTCAGTACTTC
CASRYSKSLAKNSQYF
>TRBJ2-7|.|TRBV6-1|.
TGTGCCAGCCAGGACAACTACGAGCAGTACTTC
CASQDNYEQYF
>TRBJ2-7|.|TRBV5-1|.
TGCGCCAGCAGCTTGGGGACAGTCGGGGACTACGAGCAGTACTTC
CASSLGTVGDYEQYF
>TRBJ1-2|TRBD1|TRBV6-6|.
TGTGCCAGCAGCCCATTAACAGGGGGTTATGGCTACACCTTC
CASSPLTGGYGYTF
>TRBJ2-1|.|TRBV19|.
TGTGCCAGTAGTACTAGGGGGGGACCCAACTACAATGAGCAGTTCTTC
CASSTRGGPNYNEQFF
>TRBJ2-5|.|TRBV7-9|.
TGTGCCAGCAGCTTAATTTCGGGGACCCAGTACTTC
CASSLISGTQYF
>TRBJ2-7|.|TRBV11-2|.
TGTGCCAGCAGCTTGTTTGTCGACTTCTACGAGCAGTACTTC
CASSLFVDFYEQYF
>TRBJ2-7|TRBD1|TRBV5-1|.
TGCGCCAGCAGCTGGACAGGACGATACGAGCAGTACTTC
CASSWTGRYEQYF
>TRBJ2-7|TRBD1|TRBV28|.
TGTGCCAGCAGTACGGGGACAGGGGGTGGGTACGAGCAGTACTTC
CASSTGTGGGYEQYF
>TRBJ1-4|TRBD1|TRBV4-2|.
TGTGCCAGCAGCACCCTACAGGGGACTTCAACTAATGAAAAACTGTTTTTT
CASSTLQGTSTNEKLFF
>TRBJ2-1|.|TRBV7-3|.
TGTGCCAGCAGCTTAACAATGGGAGTAGGGCTCCATGAGCAGTTCTTC
CASSLTMGVGLHEQFF
>TRBJ1-5|.|TRBV28|.
TGTGCCAGCAGCCTAGAGTTAGGCAATCAGCCCCAGCATTTT
CASSLELGNQPQHF
>TRBJ1-2|TRBD1|TRBV25-1|.
TGTGCCAGCAGTGAGGACAGGGGGCGCAGCCGACATGGCTACACCTTC
CASSEDRGRSRHGYTF
>TRBJ2-1|TRBD2|TRBV5-1|.
TGCGCCAGCAGCTTGGCCCAGCGGGGGGGCTACAATGAGCAGTTCTTC
CASSLAQRGGYNEQFF
>TRBJ2-7|TRBD1|TRBV19|.
TGTGCCAGTAGAAACCGGGACAGGGATAACGAGCAGTACTTC
CASRNRDRDNEQYF
>TRBJ1-2|TRBD1|TRBV7-3|.
TGTGCCAGCAGCTTAAGTTCGACAGGGGGTTTTTATGGCTACACCTTC
CASSLSSTGGFYGYTF
>TRBJ2-5|.|TRBV7-6|.
TGTGCCAGCAGCCCGGATTGGAGAGAGACCCAGTACTTC
CASSPDWRETQYF
>TRBJ1-5|.|TRBV4-1|.
TGCGCCAGCAGCCAAGGAATTGTGTCAGGGAATCAGCCCCAGCATTTT
CASSQGIVSGNQPQHF
>TRBJ2-7|.|TRBV6-5|.
TGTGCCAGCAGTTACCTGGGCGGACACCAATCCTACGAGCAGTACTTC
CASSYLGGHQSYEQYF
>TRBJ2-7|.|TRBV5-8|.
TGTGCCAGCAGCTTGATATACTCCGAGCAGTACTTC
CASSLIYSEQYF
>TRBJ1-5|TRBD1|TRBV7-8|.
TGTGCCAGCAGCTTGGCAGGGGGCGCGGATCAGCCCCAGCATTTT
CASSLAGGADQPQHF
>TRBJ1-1|.|TRBV29-1|.
TGCAGCGTTGATCTATACCCCCCGAACACTGAAGCTTTCTTT
CSVDLYPPNTEAFF
>TRBJ2-1|TRBD1|TRBV19|.
TGTGCCAGTAGACATGACAGGGGGCCCCAGGATGAGCAGTTCTTC
CASRHDRGPQDEQFF
>TRBJ2-3|TRBD2|TRBV4-2|.
TGTGCCAGCAGCCAACAACAACTAGCTTGGGGGAGGGCCGGAACAGATACGCAGTATTTT
CASSQQQLAWGRAGTDTQYF